The table lists the clone carrying this TCR beta chain with many counts. This entry is derived from a study of blood T cell repertoires in COVID-19. Study overall: Sources were T cells, B-cell-depleted T cells, or PBMCs; the material itself was cDNA or gDNA.

Original processing methods: Amplifying reference gene primers gave estimates of nucleated cell counts. Generated by immunoSEQ multiplex PCR, the TCRdb table keeps only in-frame clones and is missing some. V, J and clone size derive from that table, while D and trimming were established from the DNA sequence. The data contain roughly 220,000 clones, approximately 80% of them singletons. Germline lookup yields CDR1 KGHDR and CDR2 SFDVKD. The CDR3 extends over 13 amino acids. V trimming: 9 bases; J trimming: 5 bases; junction bases outside the gene matches: 6. The clonotype originates from a woman aged 60 to 75 who had recovered from COVID-19. The V gene is TRBV24-1, the J gene TRBJ1-5, with 7 positions matching TRBD1. Sequences were obtained from peripheral blood. CDR3 bases: TGTGCCACCCAGGACAGGACCGATCAGCCCCAGCATTTT. Its translation is CATQDRTDQPQHF.